The 9 T cell receptor beta chains given below trace back to one sample, sequenced in a study of a mutant IDH1 vaccine in newly diagnosed glioma. No antigen is known for these receptors. The time point is: week 23, last vaccination. The vaccine gave 300 ug of a 20-mer mutant IDH1 peptide subcutaneously per dose. TCRdb keeps only in-frame clones here, not all; method: immunoSEQ multiplex PCR. The repertoire holds 55,000 or so clones, roughly 80% seen once, with 6.2% in the top ten. This sample comprised PBMCs, obtained from a glioma patient whose treatment included an IDH1 peptide vaccine. These receptors originate from a man aged 35-49 years with glioma.

V gene TRBV15 combines with J gene TRBJ2-3; D is possibly TRBD2 (5 bases). The length of the CDR3 is 12 residues. V was trimmed by 9 bases and J by 6 bases, leaving 13 bases between them. CDR1 LNHNV and CDR2 YYDKDF come from the germline V gene (reference sequence). The CDR3 region is CATQAWRDTQYF. DNA of the CDR3: TGTGCCACTCAGGCCTGGAGGGATACGCAGTATTTT.

The chain carries TRBV19 and TRBJ1-5; D is ambiguous. Looked up from germline, CDR1 is LNHDA and CDR2 is SQIVND (reference sequence). With 0 bases removed from V and 4 bases from J, the gap between germline ends came to 10 bases. The CDR3 loop spans 15 amino acids. The CDR3 DNA reads TGTGCCAGTAGTATAGAAGTGGGCCCAAATCAGCCCCAGCATTTT. It is translated as CASSIEVGPNQPQHF.

The chain couples TRBV29-1 to TRBJ1-4; TRBD1 matches at 10 bases. The V gene end was trimmed by 3 bases and the J gene end by 7 bases; junction bases not matched to a gene: 5. This CDR3 is built from 14 residues. CDR1 and CDR2 (germline): SQVTM, ANQGSEA. In DNA form, the CDR3 reads TGCAGCGTTGAGGACAGGGGGTTGACTGAAAAACTGTTTTTT. Protein: CSVEDRGLTEKLFF.

This chain uses TRBV7-3 with TRBJ1-6; TRBD1 matches at 9 bases. With 0 bases clipped from V and 9 bases from J, the junction kept 3 bases outside the gene matches. CDR1 is SGHTA and CDR2 is FQGTGA in the germline V gene. This CDR3 contains 15 residues. Here the CDR3 reads CASSLTGTGTSPLHF. Here the CDR3 DNA reads TGTGCCAGCAGCTTAACCGGGACAGGGACTTCACCCCTCCACTTT.

The V gene is TRBV7-8, the J gene TRBJ2-7, with TRBD2 as a possible D gene (5 bases). In germline, CDR1 is SGHVS, CDR2 FQNEAQ. V dropped 2 bases and J dropped 4 bases, with 21 bases sitting between them. The CDR3 loop spans 17 amino acids. CDR3 region: CASSLPAGAGGRYEQYF. As DNA, the CDR3 is TGTGCCAGCAGCTTACCCGCGGGTGCCGGCGGCAGGTACGAGCAGTACTTC.

This chain connects TRBV6-1 to TRBJ2-7; D possibly corresponds to TRBD1 (6 bases). The germline V and J ends were trimmed by 8 bases and 7 bases, with 21 bases remaining between them. The germline CDR1 and CDR2 sequences are MNHNS and SASEGT. This CDR3 spans 14 amino acids. In DNA, the CDR3 is TGTGCCAGCCGACCGGGACATCCAACAGAGGAGCAGTACTTC. This encodes CASRPGHPTEEQYF.

The chain carries TRBV5-1 and TRBJ2-7, with 8 nucleotides matching TRBD1. J was trimmed by 6 bases and V by 5 bases; bases with no gene match: 13. This CDR3 comprises 15 residues. The germline V gene has CDR1 SGHRS and CDR2 YFSETQ. CDR3 DNA sequence: TGCGCCAGCAGTTTTTTCCCACAGGGGGACAGCGAGCAGTACTTC. Amino acid sequence: CASSFFPQGDSEQYF. The entire variable domain, with the rest obtained from reference TRBV5-1 and TRBJ2-7, is as follows: KAGVTQTPRYLIKTRGQQVTLSCSPISGHRSVSWYQQTPGQGLQFLFEYFSETQRNKGNFPGRFSGRQFSNSRSEMNVSTLELGDSALYLCASSFFPQGDSEQYFGPGTRLTVT.

This chain connects TRBV7-9 to TRBJ2-5; 12 bases match TRBD2. Germline assignment: CDR1 SEHNR and CDR2 FQNEAQ (reference sequence). The junction had 11 bases not matched to a gene; V was cut back by 3 bases and J by 0 bases. The CDR3 is 19 amino acids. CDR3 DNA: TGTGCCAGCAGCTTGGGTCCGACTAGCGGGGGAGCGAACCAAGAGACCCAGTACTTC. Its translation is CASSLGPTSGGANQETQYF.

This clone was observed a single time. The J gene is TRBJ2-3, the V gene TRBV23-1; 11 positions match TRBD1. TRBV23-1 is recorded as an ORF, its role being uncertain. The CDR3 has 15 amino acids. V lost 8 bases, J lost 3 bases, and 7 bases stayed unmatched. In DNA form, the CDR3 reads TGCGCCAGCGGCCAGGACAGGGGGCGAACAGATACGCAGTATTTT. Translation gives CASGQDRGRTDTQYF.